This TCR beta chain was identified during a study of patients and donors after allogeneic stem cell transplantation. V lost 1 base, J lost 2 bases, and 15 bases lay in between. Germline V gene data show CDR1 as MGHDK and CDR2 as SYGVNS. CDR3 size: 16 residues. TCRdb itself ran the RT-PCR reads through MiXCR, one entry per CDR3 protein. The sample lists about 57,000 distinct CDR3 sequences; about 14% were seen once. V gene TRBV25-1 combines with J gene TRBJ2-7; D perhaps matches TRBD1 (7 bases). The sequence derives from a human donor who was either an allogeneic HSCT recipient or a stem cell or donor lymphocyte infusion donor (not recorded which). It is not recorded whose cells these are; they may come from a transplant donor. The material sequenced was blood, either unsorted or a sorted T cell fraction (not recorded which). The CDR3 DNA is TGTGCCAGCAGTGAATGGGGGGACAGCCCTACCTACGAGCAGTACTTC. It is translated as CASSEWGDSPTYEQYF.